The 6 T cell receptor beta chains below come from one sample, sequenced in a study of shared clonotypes between healthy human individuals. Data came from immunoSEQ multiplex PCR; TCRdb stores just in-frame clones and leaves some out. The table records about 2.4 million clones, 93% of them present only once. The sample consisted of naive CD4+ T cells from PBMCs. Subset meaning: CD45RA+ positively selected. The receptors stem from a young man in good health. Some clones in this sample may be carry-over from other donors' samples.

This sequence joins TRBV5-8 and TRBJ1-4; D possibly corresponds to TRBD1 (5 bases). The V gene's germline CDR1 is SGHTS and CDR2 YDEGEE. This CDR3 contains 16 residues. Trimming took off 1 base at V and 4 bases at J, with 14 bases between the two ends. CDR3 coding DNA: TGTGCCAGCAGCTTGCAGGGATCGCGCGTTAATGAAAAACTGTTTTTT. Protein product: CASSLQGSRVNEKLFF. The whole variable domain, remainder taken from reference TRBV5-8 and TRBJ1-4, is EAGVTQSPTHLIKTRGQQATLRCSPISGHTSVYWYQQALGLGLQFLLWYDEGEERNRGNFPPRFSGRQFPNYSSELNVNALELEDSALYLCASSLQGSRVNEKLFFGSGTQLSVL.

The V and J genes are TRBV28 and TRBJ2-2; D might be TRBD1 or TRBD2, each matching 6 bases. With 7 bases removed from V and 11 bases from J, the gap between germline ends came to 8 bases. Germline V gene lookup returns CDR1 MDHEN and CDR2 SYDVKM. The length of the CDR3 is 10 residues. In DNA form, the CDR3 reads TGTGCCAGCAAGGGGGGCGAGCTGTTTTTT. Encoded protein: CASKGGELFF.

This clone occurred once. The genes are TRBV18 and TRBJ1-2, with 10 bases aligning to TRBD1. CDR3 length equals 16 residues. The germline V gene encodes CDR1 KGHSH and CDR2 LQKENI. Trimming cost V 3 bases and J 2 bases; bases outside gene matches: 6. CDR3: CASSPGGQGKNYGYTF. The CDR3 region has the DNA TGTGCCAGCTCACCTGGGGGACAGGGGAAAAACTATGGCTACACCTTC.

This chain joins TRBV5-1 and TRBJ2-3; 9 bases map to TRBD1. Germline V gives CDR1 SGHRS, CDR2 YFSETQ. Trimming removed 0 bases from V and 6 bases from J; junction bases left unmatched: 5. This CDR3 has 15 residues. In DNA form, the CDR3 reads TGCGCCAGCAGCTTGGAGGGACAGGGTTTTGATACGCAGTATTTT. Translating gives CASSLEGQGFDTQYF.

The chain uses TRBV19 and TRBJ2-2, with a possible D match to TRBD2 (5 bases). In germline, CDR1 is LNHDA, CDR2 SQIVND (reference sequence). The V gene lost 6 bases and the J gene lost 9 bases, with 17 bases spanning the gap. The CDR3 consists of 14 residues. CDR3: CASSAGGGPRELFF. CDR3 DNA: TGTGCCAGTAGCGCAGGAGGCGGCCCGCGGGAGCTGTTTTTT.

This clone showed up just once. The CDR3 region has the DNA TGTGCCTCCAAGGGACTAGGCTACGAGCAGTACTTC. This codes for CASKGLGYEQYF. The chain carries TRBV6-1 and TRBJ2-7; 8 positions match TRBD2. The CDR3 consists of 12 residues. The germline CDR1 and CDR2 sequences are MNHNS and SASEGT. The junction had 6 bases not matched to a gene; V was cut back by 11 bases and J by 3 bases.